The 27 T cell receptor beta chains reported below all come from one sample, sequenced in a study of T cells in Graves' hyperthyroidism and ophthalmopathy (dated by TCRdb to the late 2010s). The method behind the library was multiplex PCR. Sequencing instrument: Illumina HiSeq 2000. The TCR beta CDR3 regions were amplified from the RNA transcripts. The first round of RT-PCR for the TCR CDR3 was performed with the HTBI primer set and the Qiagen OneStep RT-PCR kit. The public reads were quality trimmed at Q25 with fastp and then assembled into clones with MiXCR by TCRdb, keeping productive beta chains. Rows are unified per CDR3 protein, each entry keeping the most common DNA and genes. In this sample the table shows some 510,000 distinct CDR3 sequences, around 21% of which occur a single time. The leading ten clones occupy approximately 25% of the sample. The sample taken for sequencing was blood. The receptors here all came from a man aged 18 to 29 with Graves' hyperthyroidism.

As for this clonotype: A much larger clone is a single base away; this may be a read error. This chain uses TRBV28 with TRBJ2-5; D is ambiguous. The germline V gene encodes CDR1 MDHEN and CDR2 SYDVKM. The CDR3 is 14 residues long. CDR3 DNA: TGTGCCAGCAGTTTGGAACCCGGCGAAGAGACCAAGTACTTC. It encodes CASSLEPGEETKYF. The whole variable domain, filled in from reference TRBV28 and TRBJ2-5, reads DVKVTQSSRYLVKRTGEKVFLECVQDMDHENMFWYRQDPGLGLRLIYFSYDVKMKEKGDIPEGYSVSREKKERFSLILESASTNQTSMYLCASSLEPGEETKYFGPGTRLLVL.

There are many counts of this clonotype. The chain recombines TRBV2 with TRBJ2-7; 10 bases are a match to TRBD1. Looked up from germline, CDR1 is SNHLY and CDR2 is FYNNEI. The CDR3 extends over 14 amino acids. With 7 bases clipped from V and 2 bases from J, the junction kept 5 bases outside the gene matches. The CDR3 reads CASTIGQGAYEQYF. The CDR3 bases are TGTGCCAGCACGATCGGACAGGGGGCCTACGAGCAGTACTTC.

The chain couples TRBV9 to TRBJ1-6; D perhaps matches TRBD1 (5 bases). Trimming pared 1 base from V and 10 bases from J, leaving 12 bases between. The CDR3 length is 14 residues. In germline, CDR1 is SGDLS, CDR2 YYNGEE. The CDR3 coding sequence is TGTGCCAGCAGCGTAAGGGCTTGGGACTCACCCCTCCACTTT. Protein sequence: CASSVRAWDSPLHF.

There are many counts of this clonotype. The rearrangement uses TRBV2 and TRBJ2-5; perhaps D is TRBD1 or TRBD2 (7 bases each). From germline, CDR1 is SNHLY and CDR2 FYNNEI. This CDR3 is 15 amino acids long. Trimming took 3 bases from V and 0 from J, leaving 11 bases between them. The CDR3 region is CASSEGGGNQETQYF. The CDR3 nucleotides read TGTGCCAGCAGTGAGGGAGGGGGCAACCAAGAGACCCAGTACTTC.

At least ten counts were recorded for this clonotype. This rearrangement joins TRBV7-6 to TRBJ1-5, with 10 bases that match TRBD1. Trimming cost V 3 bases and J 8 bases; bases outside gene matches: 7. The CDR3 contains 15 residues. The germline gives CDR1 SGHVS, CDR2 FNYEAQ. CDR3 protein: CASSFGTGVLEPQHF. CDR3 bases: TGTGCCAGCAGCTTCGGGACAGGGGTTTTGGAGCCCCAGCATTTT.

This clonotype showed up just once. The V call is TRBV5-2, the J call TRBJ2-4; the tabulated D call, TRBD1, remains unverified against the DNA. TRBV5-2 is an annotated pseudogene. The CDR3 length is 20 residues. The CDR3 nucleotides read TGTGCCATCAAGCTTGATTCCGGGACAGGTGATACTCTAGCCAAAAACATTCAGTACTTC. This encodes CAIKLDSGTGDTLAKNIQYF.

This clonotype was counted at least ten times. The V call is TRBV11-1, the J call TRBJ2-7, with 7 bases identical to TRBD1. V lost 8 bases, J lost 3 bases, and 19 bases stayed unmatched. CDR3 length: 17 amino acids. Germline loops: CDR1 SGHAT, CDR2 FQDESV (reference sequence). CDR3 region: CASAEDRPTLPCYEQYF. As DNA, the CDR3 is TGTGCCAGCGCTGAGGACAGGCCAACTTTACCCTGCTACGAGCAGTACTTC.

This clonotype was counted ten times or more. V and J are TRBV28 and TRBJ1-5, with a possible D match to TRBD1 (5 bases). This CDR3 has 15 residues. V shed 4 bases and J shed 5 bases, with 15 bases lying between them. Germline V CDR1 and CDR2: MDHEN, SYDVKM. The CDR3 bases are TGTGCCAGCAGTTCACCCGGGGACGTACATCAGCCCCAGCATTTT. It codes for CASSSPGDVHQPQHF.

This clonotype appeared many times. The chain couples TRBV12-3 or TRBV12-4 to TRBJ2-5, with TRBD2 matching 11 bases. The CDR3 is 17 residues long. V dropped 2 bases and J dropped 4; count of bases not matched to a gene: 9. CDR3 bases: TGTGCCAGCAGTTTATGGGGTAGCGGGGGGGCATTAGAGACCCAGTACTTC. Its translation is CASSLWGSGGALETQYF.

The chain is built from TRBV19 and TRBJ1-5; D may be TRBD1 (5 bases). This CDR3 spans 14 amino acids. Germline V gene sequence: CDR1 LNHDA, CDR2 SQIVND (reference sequence). Trimming left V 7 bases short and J 7 bases short, with 17 bases between. The CDR3 reads CASMLVQGGQPQHF. For the CDR3, the DNA is TGTGCCAGTATGTTGGTTCAGGGAGGACAGCCCCAGCATTTT.

This clonotype was seen repeatedly, ten times or more. The chain recombines TRBV2 with TRBJ1-2; D not certain. From germline, CDR1 is SNHLY and CDR2 FYNNEI. V shed 3 bases and J shed 2 bases, with 13 bases lying between them. The CDR3 is 15 amino acids. The CDR3 DNA reads TGTGCCAGCAGTGATGTCGGAGGGATCAACTATGGCTACACCTTC. Translated: CASSDVGGINYGYTF.

This clonotype was recorded at least ten times. J is TRBJ1-1 and V is TRBV28; a possible D gene is TRBD1 (6 bases). This CDR3 has 16 amino acids. The germline CDR1 and CDR2 sequences are MDHEN and SYDVKM. The CDR3 loop is CVGSYSYREGNTEAFF. Here the CDR3 DNA reads TGTGTCGGCAGTTACTCCTACAGGGAGGGGAACACTGAAGCTTTCTTT.

The CDR3 sequence: CASSGQRLWPQHF. DNA for the CDR3: TGTGCCAGTAGTGGACAGCGCCTTTGGCCCCAGCATTTT. The chain is built from TRBV19 and TRBJ1-5; D may be TRBD1 (6 bases). Germline V gives CDR1 LNHDA, CDR2 SQIVND (reference sequence). The CDR3 loop spans 13 amino acids. V dropped 5 bases and J dropped 9 bases, with 14 bases sitting between them. Using reference TRBV19 and TRBJ1-5 for the parts outside the CDR3, the full variable domain is DGGITQSPKYLFRKEGQNVTLSCEQNLNHDAMYWYRQDPGQGLRLIYYSQIVNDFQKGDIAEGYSVSREKKESFPLTVTSAQKNPTAFYLCASSGQRLWPQHFGDGTRLSIL.

This clonotype was seen repeatedly, ten times or more. The chain couples TRBV6-2 or TRBV6-3 to TRBJ2-7; perhaps TRBD1 as D (6 bases). CDR1 is MNHEY, CDR2 SVGEGT, per germline. CDR3 length: 13 amino acids. The germline V and J ends were trimmed by 3 bases and 3 bases, with 9 bases remaining between them. The CDR3: CASSYDRLYEQYF. Here the CDR3 DNA reads TGTGCCAGCAGTTATGACAGGCTCTACGAGCAGTACTTC.

This clonotype was recorded many times. J is TRBJ2-7 and V is TRBV12-3 or TRBV12-4; the D gene is possibly TRBD2 (6 bases). Between the trimmed V and J ends, which lost 6 bases and 2 bases, there was a span of 20 bases. The CDR3 sequence is 16 residues long. For the CDR3, the DNA is TGTGCCAGCAGAAAGGGAAGACGTGGCGGGGCCTACGAGCAGTACTTC. This encodes CASRKGRRGGAYEQYF.

This clonotype was detected only a few times. This sequence joins TRBV10-3 and TRBJ2-7, with TRBD1 matching 7 bases. J gave up 2 bases and V 0 bases, and 4 bases lay outside the gene matches. Germline V gene data show CDR1 as ENHRY and CDR2 as SYGVKD. The CDR3 is made up of 15 amino acids. The CDR3 region is CAISESAGGTYEQYF. CDR3 DNA sequence: TGTGCCATCAGTGAGTCGGCAGGGGGTACCTACGAGCAGTACTTC.

The chain combines TRBV12-3 or TRBV12-4 with TRBJ2-5; 7 nucleotides align to TRBD1. Trimming removed 7 bases from V and 4 bases from J; junction bases left unmatched: 9. The CDR3 spans 14 residues. CDR3 in amino acids: CASTLQGNAETQYF. CDR3 nucleotides: TGTGCCAGCACCTTACAGGGGAACGCAGAGACCCAGTACTTC.

This clonotype was observed many times. The CDR3 DNA is TGTGCCAGTATGACTAGCGGGGGGTTGTACGAGCAGTACTTC. It codes for CASMTSGGLYEQYF. The V and J genes are TRBV6-5 and TRBJ2-7, with 13 bases matching TRBD2. The J segment lost 4 bases and the V segment lost 9 bases, leaving 6 bases of the junction unmatched. CDR1 MNHEY and CDR2 SVGAGI come from the germline V gene. CDR3 size: 14 residues.

This clonotype was counted many times. The V call is TRBV12-3 or TRBV12-4, the J call TRBJ1-2; tentative D call: TRBD1 (6 bases). The CDR3 covers 13 residues. Deletions cut 4 bases from V and 7 bases from J, with 13 bases between. CDR3 DNA: TGTGCCAGCAGTTCGTCAGGGGTGGGTGGCTACACCTTC. This codes for CASSSSGVGGYTF.

This chain uses TRBV28 with TRBJ1-2; D is unclear. Per germline, CDR1 MDHEN and CDR2 SYDVKM. The CDR3 extends over 12 amino acids. Between the trimmed V and J ends, which lost 8 bases and 5 bases, there was a span of 12 bases. The CDR3 sequence is CASGRHLYGYTF. The CDR3 DNA reads as TGTGCCAGCGGGAGACACTTGTATGGCTACACCTTC.

There are a few counts of this clonotype. The CDR3 spells CASSSRVRAYEQYF. The CDR3 nucleotides are TGTGCCAGCAGCTCCAGAGTCAGAGCCTACGAGCAGTACTTC. The chain links TRBV13 to TRBJ2-7; D gene ambiguous. The CDR3 runs 14 residues. The germline CDR1 and CDR2 sequences are PRHDT and FYEKMQ (reference sequence). Trimming took off 4 bases at V and 2 bases at J, with 12 bases between the two ends.

Ten or more counts support this clonotype. The V call is TRBV6-1, the J call TRBJ1-2; the D gene is possibly TRBD1 (5 bases). This CDR3 region has 14 residues. V was clipped by 5 bases and J by 4 bases, with 14 bases between them. Germline assignment: CDR1 MNHNS and CDR2 SASEGT. The chain's CDR3 is CASSQGVLVYGYTF. The CDR3 region has the DNA TGTGCCAGCAGTCAAGGGGTCCTAGTCTATGGCTACACCTTC.

The CDR3 DNA reads as TGCGCCAGCAGCTTGTCTAGCGGGGGTTTATTCGGGGAGCTGTTTTTT. This sequence encodes CASSLSSGGLFGELFF. The chain combines TRBV5-1 with TRBJ2-2; TRBD2 aligns across 10 bases. In germline, CDR1 is SGHRS, CDR2 YFSETQ. V trimming: 1 base; J trimming: 7 bases; junction bases outside the gene matches: 7. This CDR3 is built from 16 residues.

This clonotype has ten or more counts. J is TRBJ2-7 and V is TRBV6-2 or TRBV6-3; 8 bases align to TRBD2. Germline V gene data show CDR1 as MNHEY and CDR2 as SVGEGT. The V and J ends lost 2 bases and 3 bases, in that order; junction bases with no gene match: 6. The CDR3 sequence is 15 residues long. The CDR3 nucleotides read TGTGCCAGCAGTTACGGGGCGGGGGGTAACTACGAGCAGTACTTC. Residues: CASSYGAGGNYEQYF.

This clonotype was counted many times. The chain employs TRBV6-1 and TRBJ1-1, with D possibly matching TRBD1 (5 bases). This CDR3 has 15 amino acids. V gave up 6 bases and J gave up 0 bases, with 14 bases separating them. The germline V gene has CDR1 MNHNS and CDR2 SASEGT. The CDR3 spells CASRGLGEMNTEAFF. The CDR3 region has the DNA TGTGCCAGCAGGGGACTCGGGGAAATGAACACTGAAGCTTTCTTT.

This clonotype was seen at least ten times. V gene TRBV12-5 combines with J gene TRBJ2-2; D remains unclear. Looked up from germline, CDR1 is LGHNT and CDR2 is FRNRAP. The V end was cut by 3 bases, the J end by 3 bases, with 2 bases between. This CDR3 contains 12 residues. Here the CDR3 DNA reads TGTGCTAGTGGTTTCCACACCGGGGAGCTGTTTTTT. Its translation: CASGFHTGELFF.

In its sample, this clonotype was seen a few times. The V and J genes are TRBV6-4 and TRBJ2-1; weak D call: TRBD1 (6 bases). CDR1 MRHNA and CDR2 SNTAGT come from the germline V gene. With 6 bases removed from V and 3 bases from J, the gap between germline ends came to 18 bases. The CDR3 sequence is 16 residues long. Here the CDR3 reads CASSALWTESYNEQFF. In DNA, the CDR3 is TGTGCCAGCAGCGCCCTCTGGACAGAGAGCTACAATGAGCAGTTCTTC.